This is a list of T cell receptor beta chains from one sample in a study of blood T cell repertoires in COVID-19. Sequencing used immunoSEQ multiplex PCR; TCRdb keeps in-frame clones, though not all of them. The sample carries hundreds of thousands of clones, around nine tenths recorded once. Sequenced: peripheral blood. The receptor set was obtained from a woman aged 50 to 60 with COVID-19, enrolled during active disease. Both conserved end residues are part of each CDR3. Not all rows give a size; the values are once, few, many and, for expanded clones, a class.

j_gene | v_gene | abundance | CDR3aa
TRBJ2-2 | TRBV27 | NA | CATHRERNTGELFF
TRBJ1-2 | TRBV7-2 | NA | CASSLASDSGGYTF
TRBJ1-4 | TRBV28 | NA | CASNRRGANEKLFF
TRBJ2-2 | TRBV5-1 | NA | CASSLREGRNTGELFF
TRBJ2-1 | TRBV7-3 | NA | CASSLSRDRFSSYNEQFF
TRBJ2-1 | TRBV6-5 | NA | CASSSGGGNEQFF
TRBJ2-6 | TRBV27 | NA | CASSLTLSGANVLTF
TRBJ1-4 | TRBV5-1 | NA | CASRRGIPTNEKLFF
TRBJ2-3 | TRBV24-1 | NA | CATSVLQRRGGFSTDTQYF
TRBJ1-3 | TRBV11-2 | NA | CASSFPSRSTTAGNTIYF
TRBJ1-6 | TRBV2 | NA | CASSLREGSYNSPLHF
TRBJ1-3 | TRBV30 | once | CAWSGGGSGNTIYF
TRBJ2-3 | TRBV9 | NA | CASSGASGGAGHTDTQYF
TRBJ2-1 | TRBV3-1/TRBV3-2 | NA | CASRLRLAGGSEQFF
TRBJ1-2 | TRBV9 | NA | CASSAPTGTYGYTF
TRBJ2-2 | TRBV4-2 | NA | CASSRGTNGELFF
TRBJ1-2 | TRBV28 | NA | CATKQGNYGYTF
TRBJ2-7 | TRBV12-3/TRBV12-4 | NA | CASSLGHSGEQYF
TRBJ1-3 | TRBV18 | NA | CASSPPTGVTGNTIYF
TRBJ2-3 | TRBV5-5 | NA | CASSYNPSDTQYF